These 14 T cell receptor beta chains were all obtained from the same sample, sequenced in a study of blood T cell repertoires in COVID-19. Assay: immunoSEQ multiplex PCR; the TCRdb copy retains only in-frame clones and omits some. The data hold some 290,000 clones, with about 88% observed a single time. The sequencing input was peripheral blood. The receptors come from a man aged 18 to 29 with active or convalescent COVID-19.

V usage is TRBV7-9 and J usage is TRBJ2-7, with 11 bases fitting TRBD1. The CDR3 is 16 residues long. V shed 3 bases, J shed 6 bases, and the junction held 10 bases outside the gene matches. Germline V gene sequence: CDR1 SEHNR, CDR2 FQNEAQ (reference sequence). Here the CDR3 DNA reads TGTGCCAGCAGCTTTACCGGACAGGGGGCGCCGGGCGAGCAGTACTTC. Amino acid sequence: CASSFTGQGAPGEQYF.

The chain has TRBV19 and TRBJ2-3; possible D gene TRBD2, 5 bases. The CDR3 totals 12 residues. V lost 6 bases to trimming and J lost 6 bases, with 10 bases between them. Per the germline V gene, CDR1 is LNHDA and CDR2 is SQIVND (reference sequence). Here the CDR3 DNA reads TGTGCCAGTAGCCAAGCGGTGGATACGCAGTATTTT. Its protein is CASSQAVDTQYF.

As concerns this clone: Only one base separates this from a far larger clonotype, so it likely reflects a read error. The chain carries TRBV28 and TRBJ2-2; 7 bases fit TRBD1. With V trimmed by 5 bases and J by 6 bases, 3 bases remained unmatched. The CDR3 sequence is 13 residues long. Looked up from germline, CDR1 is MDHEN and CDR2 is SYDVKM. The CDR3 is CASSDTGAGELFF. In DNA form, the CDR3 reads TGTGCCAGCAGTGACACAGGGGCCGGGGAGCTGTTTTTT. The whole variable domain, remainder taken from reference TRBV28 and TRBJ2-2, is DVKVTQSSRYLVKRTGEKVFLECVQDMDHENMFWYRQDPGLGLRLIYFSYDVKMKEKGDIPEGYSVSREKKERFSLILESASTNQTSMYLCASSDTGAGELFFGEGSRLTVL.

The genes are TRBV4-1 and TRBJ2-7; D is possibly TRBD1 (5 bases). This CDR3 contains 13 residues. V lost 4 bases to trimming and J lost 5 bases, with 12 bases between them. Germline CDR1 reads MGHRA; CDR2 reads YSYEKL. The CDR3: CASSRQPRDEQYF. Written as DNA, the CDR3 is TGCGCCAGCAGCCGCCAACCCAGGGACGAGCAGTACTTC.

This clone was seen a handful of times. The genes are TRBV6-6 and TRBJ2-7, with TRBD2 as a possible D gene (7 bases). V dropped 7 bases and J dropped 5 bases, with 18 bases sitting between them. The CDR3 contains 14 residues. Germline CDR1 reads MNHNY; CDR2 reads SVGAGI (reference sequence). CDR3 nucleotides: TGTGCCAGCACTCTCTTTTCGGGGGGCAACGAGCAGTACTTC. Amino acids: CASTLFSGGNEQYF.

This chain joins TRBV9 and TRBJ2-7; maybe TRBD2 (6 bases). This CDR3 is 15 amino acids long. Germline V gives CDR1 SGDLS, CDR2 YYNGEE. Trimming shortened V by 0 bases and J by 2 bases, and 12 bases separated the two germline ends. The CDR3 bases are TGTGCCAGCAGCGTAGCTGGGGGGAGCGCCTACGAGCAGTACTTC. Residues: CASSVAGGSAYEQYF.

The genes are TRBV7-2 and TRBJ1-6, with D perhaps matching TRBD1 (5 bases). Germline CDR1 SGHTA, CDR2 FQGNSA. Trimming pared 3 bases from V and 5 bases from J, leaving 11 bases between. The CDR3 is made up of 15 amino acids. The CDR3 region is CASSLSTQDNSPLHF. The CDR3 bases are TGTGCCAGCAGCTTGTCGACACAGGATAATTCACCCCTCCACTTT.

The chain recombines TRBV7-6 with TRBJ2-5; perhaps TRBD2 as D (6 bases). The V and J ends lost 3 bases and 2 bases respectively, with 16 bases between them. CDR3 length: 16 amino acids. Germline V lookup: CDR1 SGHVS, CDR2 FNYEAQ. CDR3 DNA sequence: TGTGCCAGCAGCTTTATCGGGGGAGGAGGTCAAGAGACCCAGTACTTC. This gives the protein CASSFIGGGGQETQYF.

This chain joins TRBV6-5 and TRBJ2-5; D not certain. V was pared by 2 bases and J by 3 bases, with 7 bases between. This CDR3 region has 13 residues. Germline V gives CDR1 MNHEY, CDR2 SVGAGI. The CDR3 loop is CASSYGQEETQYF. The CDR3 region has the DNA TGTGCCAGCAGTTACGGTCAGGAAGAGACCCAGTACTTC.

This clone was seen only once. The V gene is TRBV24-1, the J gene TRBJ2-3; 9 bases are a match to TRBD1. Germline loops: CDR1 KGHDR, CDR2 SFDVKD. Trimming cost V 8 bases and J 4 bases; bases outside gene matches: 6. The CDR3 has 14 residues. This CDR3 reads CATTGTGYSDTQYF. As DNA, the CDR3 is TGTGCCACCACCGGGACAGGGTATTCAGATACGCAGTATTTT.

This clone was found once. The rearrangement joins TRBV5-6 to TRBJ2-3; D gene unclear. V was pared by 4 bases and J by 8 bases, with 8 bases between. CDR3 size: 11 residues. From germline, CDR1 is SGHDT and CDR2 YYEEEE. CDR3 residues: CASSLYGTQYF. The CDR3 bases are TGTGCCAGCAGCCTATACGGTACGCAGTATTTT.

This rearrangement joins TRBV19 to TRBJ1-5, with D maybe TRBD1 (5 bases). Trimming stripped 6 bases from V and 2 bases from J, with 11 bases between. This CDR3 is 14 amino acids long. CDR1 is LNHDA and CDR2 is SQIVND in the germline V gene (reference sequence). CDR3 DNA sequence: TGTGCCAGTAGCAGGGTCTCTGGCAATCAGCCCCAGCATTTT. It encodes CASSRVSGNQPQHF.

As DNA, the CDR3 is TGTGCTCACGCCCGGGCTAGAGGGGGAGATACGCAGTATTTT. Translated, it gives CAHARARGGDTQYF. The rearrangement links TRBV30 to TRBJ2-3; D is possibly TRBD1 (6 bases). CDR1 and CDR2 from the germline V gene are GTSNPN and SVGIG (reference sequence). The CDR3 sequence is 14 residues long.

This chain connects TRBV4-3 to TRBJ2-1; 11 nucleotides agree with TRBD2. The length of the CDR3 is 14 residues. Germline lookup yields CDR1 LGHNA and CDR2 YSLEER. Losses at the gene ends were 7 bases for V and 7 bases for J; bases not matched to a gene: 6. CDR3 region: CASTIAGGLNEQFF. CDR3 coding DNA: TGCGCCAGCACCATAGCGGGAGGGTTGAATGAGCAGTTCTTC.